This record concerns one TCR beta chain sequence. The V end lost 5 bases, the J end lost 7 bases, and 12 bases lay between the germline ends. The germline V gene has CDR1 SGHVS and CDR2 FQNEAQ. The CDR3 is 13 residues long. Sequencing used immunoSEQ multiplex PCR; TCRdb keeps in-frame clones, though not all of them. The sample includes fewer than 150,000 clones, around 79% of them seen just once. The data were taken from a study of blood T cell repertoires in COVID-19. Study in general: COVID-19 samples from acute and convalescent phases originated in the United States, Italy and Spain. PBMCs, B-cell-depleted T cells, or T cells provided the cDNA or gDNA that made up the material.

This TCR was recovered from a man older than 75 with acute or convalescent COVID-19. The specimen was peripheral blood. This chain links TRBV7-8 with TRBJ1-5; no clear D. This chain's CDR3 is CASSSLEGQPQHF. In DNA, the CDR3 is TGTGCCAGCAGCAGCCTCGAGGGACAGCCCCAGCATTTT.